The rows below give T cell receptor beta chains drawn from one sample of a study of CD8 T cells in Susac syndrome. TCRdb used MiXCR to reprocess the immunoSEQ multiplex PCR reads, holding one entry per CDR3 protein. The data show fewer than 200,000 distinct CDR3 sequences, about 95% seen once. The sequenced material came from CD4+ T cells from PBMCs. The source is a human donor in good health. Both conserved end residues are part of each CDR3. The D gene is left open where the match is weak. The listing skips clone size in some rows; elsewhere it reads once, few, many or a size class.

>-|TRBV9|-|TRBJ1-5
TGTGCCAGCAGCCCAGGCTCGGACACCATCAATCAGCCCCAGCATTTT
CASSPGSDTINQPQHF
>TRBD1|TRBV29-1|-|TRBJ2-6
TGCAGCGCCAATTCCGGGACAGGGTCCTCTGGGGCCAACGTCCTGACTTTC
CSANSGTGSSGANVLTF
>-|TRBV18|-|TRBJ2-3
TGTGCCAGCTCACCTAACAGCCAGGATACGCAGTATTTT
CASSPNSQDTQYF
>TRBD1|TRBV7-2|-|TRBJ2-5
TGTGCCAGCAGCTTAATCGGACAGGGGGGACCGGGGACCCAGTACTTC
CASSLIGQGGPGTQYF
>-|TRBV28|once|TRBJ1-2
TGTGCCATTCAGGGTAACTATGGCTACACCTTC
CAIQGNYGYTF
>TRBD2|TRBV20-1|-|TRBJ2-2
TGCAGTGCTAGCGCGGGAGGGATCGGGGAGCTGTTTTTT
CSASAGGIGELFF
>TRBD1|TRBV20-1|-|TRBJ2-4
TGCAGTGCGGGACAGGGGGCAGTCAAAAACATTCAGTACTTC
CSAGQGAVKNIQYF
>TRBD2|TRBV29-1|-|TRBJ2-1
TGCAGCGCTCCGGGACTAGCGGCTTCCTACAATGAGCAGTTCTTC
CSAPGLAASYNEQFF
>-|TRBV7-9|-|TRBJ2-1
TGTGCCAGCAGCTTATCAGGGGAGGAGCAGTTCTTC
CASSLSGEEQFF
>-|TRBV12-3/TRBV12-4|-|TRBJ2-7
TGTGCCAGCAGCCCAGACTGGCCTGAGCAGTACTTC
CASSPDWPEQYF
>-|TRBV9|-|TRBJ1-1
TGTGCCAGCAGCGTAATCCCAGACGGGACTGAAGCTTTCTTT
CASSVIPDGTEAFF
>TRBD1|TRBV25-1|-|TRBJ2-7
TGTGCCAGCAGTGACCCGGGACAGGGGGACTACGAGCAGTACTTC
CASSDPGQGDYEQYF
>-|TRBV19|-|TRBJ2-3
TGTGCCAGTAGTATGAAAGGGGTCACAGATACGCAGTATTTT
CASSMKGVTDTQYF
>-|TRBV5-1|-|TRBJ2-1
TGCGCCAGCAGCTTCGGGGTTAATGAGCAGTTCTTC
CASSFGVNEQFF
>-|TRBV4-2|few|TRBJ1-5
TGTGCCAGCAGCCAAGATCCGGATCAGCCCCAGCATTTT
CASSQDPDQPQHF
>-|TRBV24-1|-|TRBJ2-1
TGTGCCACCAGTGACCGGGTTGATGAGCAGTTCTTC
CATSDRVDEQFF
>TRBD2|TRBV9|-|TRBJ2-5
TGTGCCAGCAGCTTCCCGGGACTAGCGGGAGGATCGGAGACCCAGTACTTC
CASSFPGLAGGSETQYF
>TRBD1|TRBV7-2|once|TRBJ1-2
TGTGCCAGCAGCATCCACAGGGGGCGTGCTAACTATGGCTACACCTTC
CASSIHRGRANYGYTF
>TRBD2|TRBV28|-|TRBJ2-3
TGTGCCAGCAGGTTAGCGGGAGGGCCTGGTACGCAGTATTTT
CASRLAGGPGTQYF
>TRBD2|TRBV7-2|once|TRBJ2-5
TGTGCCAGCAGCGTCTCGGGACTAGCGGACCAAGAGACCCAGTACTTC
CASSVSGLADQETQYF
>-|TRBV12-3/TRBV12-4|-|TRBJ2-7
TGTGCCAGCAGCAAGACACAATACGAGCAGTACTTC
CASSKTQYEQYF
>-|TRBV7-9|-|TRBJ1-1
TGTGCCAGCAGCTCCTGGACAGTGGGATCTGAAGCTTTCTTT
CASSSWTVGSEAFF
>-|TRBV20-1|once|TRBJ1-5
TGCAGTGCTAGAGAAGGGTACAATCAGCCCCAGCATTTT
CSAREGYNQPQHF
>-|TRBV19|-|TRBJ1-1
TGTGCCAGTATGTTAAAGAGGACTGAAGCTTTCTTT
CASMLKRTEAFF
>TRBD2|TRBV20-1|-|TRBJ2-7
TGCAGTGCGGCGCTAGCGGGAGACCCCTACGAGCAGTACTTC
CSAALAGDPYEQYF
>TRBD2|TRBV3-1|-|TRBJ2-1
TGTGCCAGCAGTCGCGAGCGGGGTCGCTACAATGAGCAGTTCTTC
CASSRERGRYNEQFF
>TRBD1|TRBV6-5|-|TRBJ2-1
TGTGCCAGCAGCGCGCGACAGGGGGTGAGCTATGAGCAGTTCTTC
CASSARQGVSYEQFF
>-|TRBV12-3/TRBV12-4|-|TRBJ2-7
TGTGCCAGCAGCCCAACGGGTGAATACGAGCAGTACTTC
CASSPTGEYEQYF
>-|TRBV29-1|-|TRBJ2-1
TGCAGCGTTGACAGGGGGGGGGACAATGAGCAGTTCTTC
CSVDRGGDNEQFF
>-|TRBV20-1|-|TRBJ2-1
TGCAGTGCTAGTGACGACCGCGATGAGCAGTTCTTC
CSASDDRDEQFF
>-|TRBV27|-|TRBJ2-7
TGTGCCAGCAGGGGGGTCGCCGACGAGCAGTACTTC
CASRGVADEQYF
>-|TRBV3-1|-|TRBJ2-1
TGTGCCAGCAGCCGCGGGACTCCCGTTGGGAATGAGCAGTTCTTC
CASSRGTPVGNEQFF
>-|TRBV7-2|-|TRBJ2-1
TGTGCCAGCAGCTTAGGTCAGTTCAATGAGCAGTTCTTC
CASSLGQFNEQFF
>-|TRBV29-1|once|TRBJ1-5
TGCAGCGGGACGGAGGGGGGGGATCAGCCCCAGCATTTT
CSGTEGGDQPQHF
>-|TRBV7-8|-|TRBJ2-7
TGTGCCAGCACCATCGGAGGTACCTACGAGCAGTACTTC
CASTIGGTYEQYF
>-|TRBV29-1|-|TRBJ2-1
TGCAGCGTTGAGTTCCCTAGCGATGAGCAGTTCTTC
CSVEFPSDEQFF
>-|TRBV5-6|-|TRBJ1-1
TGTGCCAGCAGCCCCTTTGAGAGGACTGAAGCTTTCTTT
CASSPFERTEAFF
>-|TRBV7-9|once|TRBJ1-1
TGTGCCAGCAGCTTACTATCAGCCTCCAACACTGAAGCTTTCTTT
CASSLLSASNTEAFF
>TRBD2|TRBV14|-|TRBJ2-1
TGTGCCAGCAGCCAAGTAGCGGGAGGTCACAATGAGCAGTTCTTC
CASSQVAGGHNEQFF
>-|TRBV29-1|-|TRBJ1-4
TGCAGCGTTACGGTGGAAGAAAAACTGTTTTTT
CSVTVEEKLFF
>TRBD2|TRBV13|-|TRBJ2-1
TGTGCCAGCAGCCTCCCAAGCGGGAGGGGACACAATGAGCAGTTCTTC
CASSLPSGRGHNEQFF
>TRBD2|TRBV28|-|TRBJ2-1
TGTGCCAGCACCGTTAGCGGGAGAAATGAGCAGTTCTTC
CASTVSGRNEQFF
>-|TRBV5-6|-|TRBJ2-5
TGTGCCAGCAGCTTGGGTATCCCCCAAGAGACCCAGTACTTC
CASSLGIPQETQYF
>-|TRBV30|-|TRBJ2-1
TGTGCCTGGACCGAGGGGGGGGCCGTGTACAATGAGCAGTTCTTC
CAWTEGGAVYNEQFF
>-|TRBV3-1|-|TRBJ2-7
TGTGCCAGCAGCCAAGAAACGGGATACGAGCAGTACTTC
CASSQETGYEQYF
>TRBD2|TRBV20-1|once|TRBJ2-3
TGCAGTGCTAGAGATCCCCGGGAGGGACCAGATACGCAGTATTTT
CSARDPREGPDTQYF
>-|TRBV5-4|-|TRBJ2-3
TGTGCCAGCAGCTTGGGGGACTGGACCCCAGATACGCAGTATTTT
CASSLGDWTPDTQYF
>-|TRBV7-9|-|TRBJ2-3
TGTGCCAGCAGCTTCGGTCCCGGTACAGATACGCAGTATTTT
CASSFGPGTDTQYF
>-|TRBV25-1|-|TRBJ1-5
TGTGCCAGCAGTGATGGGGACATTGGGGGCAATATCCAGCATTTT
CASSDGDIGGNIQHF
>TRBD2|TRBV4-3|-|TRBJ2-3
TGCGCCAGCAGCCAAGAGGCGGGAGACCCAGATACGCAGTATTTT
CASSQEAGDPDTQYF
>-|TRBV15|-|TRBJ1-4
TGTGCCACCAGCAGAGATCAGAGGGGAGGTCGAGAAAAACTGTTTTTT
CATSRDQRGGREKLFF
>-|TRBV6-6|-|TRBJ2-2
TGTGCCAGCGCCAGAGCTACCGGGGAGCTGTTTTTT
CASARATGELFF
>-|TRBV5-1|-|TRBJ1-1
TGCGCCAGTGTTTCCGGGGAGGGGTACATGAACACTGAAGCTTTCTTT
CASVSGEGYMNTEAFF
>TRBD1|TRBV28|once|TRBJ2-1
TGTGCCAGCAGTCCCCTATACAGGGGACCCTCCTACAATGAGCAGTTCTTC
CASSPLYRGPSYNEQFF